What follows is one T cell receptor beta chain and its context. Its antigen is not yet known. The sample holds no much larger clone one base away, and base qualities are not on file. The data originate from a study of radiation and T cells in renal cell carcinoma (dated by TCRdb to 2019 to 2021). With respect to the entire study: The samples were obtained from a clinical trial, where primary renal cell carcinomas were treated with 15 Gy stereotactic body radiation therapy and then removed by nephrectomy 4 weeks afterward. In total, approximately 53 samples underwent TCR beta sequencing: some 25 tumors plus 27 peripheral blood samples. In the approximately 53 samples combined, 4 million to 5 million unique CDR3 nucleotide sequences were found, encoding approximately 2,900,000 unique CDR3 amino acid sequences.

The immunoSEQ kit was used, according to the manufacturer's recommendations, to generate TCR beta libraries from genomic DNA. To prepare the libraries, a first multiplex PCR with proprietary primers was run, followed by a second PCR that added unique barcodes, and a bead cleanup was done after each round. Each sample batch included a kit-provided positive control reaction and a negative control reaction. The final libraries were assessed on an Agilent 4200 TapeStation D1000 ScreenTape, pooled by volume, and quantified by qPCR. An Illumina NextSeq500 fitted with a MidOutput 150-cycle cartridge performed the sequencing, running 156 Read1 cycles and 15 Index1 cycles with the kit's custom primers. The pooled library was loaded at around 1.1 pM with a roughly 22% PhiX control spike-in. In the source study's methods: Vendor-processed data were analyzed in R, with a clonotype defined as all T cells sharing the same CDR3 nucleotide sequence. For clone abundance analyses, frequencies were normalized to the 10,000 most abundant clones in each sample. Public T cell clones, averaging fewer than five per sample, were removed before analysis. Tumor-enriched and baseline blood-enriched clonotypes were defined by at least a 32-fold difference in abundance between compartments. Clonotypes expanded or contracted between blood time points were identified with a beta-binomial differential abundance model. Tumor-blood repertoire similarity was measured with the Baroni-Urbani and Buser coefficient, and group comparisons used two-tailed Wilcoxon tests in R. TCRdb's version of the immuneACCESS table is confined to in-frame rearrangements and falls short of the full clone set. An unresolved V gene accounts for under half of the shortfall where checked; the remainder is of unknown origin. From that table come the V and J calls and clone size; the DNA was used to work out D and trimming. The table for this sample lists 150,000 to 160,000 clones; roughly 86% of them were counted only once. In total, the top ten clones hold 10% to 15% of the sample.

The time point label on this specimen signifies: blood 2 weeks post-SBRT. Sample treatment or condition, as interpreted from the label and publication: 15 Gy SBRT to primary tumor, nephrectomy 4 weeks later. To follow tumor-enriched clonotypes, peripheral blood was collected serially from radiation-treated patients at baseline and again at 2 weeks and 4 weeks after SBRT. Every patient's renal cell carcinoma showed clear cell pathology. Genomic DNA for TCR sequencing was prepared using the QIAamp DNA Blood Mini Kit (Qiagen). Only samples passing all quality control checks were included in the analyses. Results the study describes overall, beyond this receptor: Blood repertoire dynamics were not followed beyond 4 weeks after treatment. With a single-armed trial design, the study had no way to address how radiation dose or scheduling affects the TCR repertoire. Top tumor clonotypes rose in blood from baseline to 2 weeks post-radiation, then contracted by 4 weeks, suggesting transient expansion of tumor-resident clones. No pretreatment tumor biopsies were available, so the baseline intratumoral presence of clonotypes could not be determined.

The CDR3 holds 12 amino acids from the cysteine to the phenylalanine. Only CDR3 DNA remains: 36 bases, in frame from the first base. Trimming removed 6 bases from V and 0 bases from J, leaving 0 bases between the germline ends. Via the germline V gene, CDR1 is KGHSH and CDR2 LQKENI. The sequence was obtained from a woman aged 50 to 60 with renal cell carcinoma. The chain uses TRBV18 and TRBJ2-6; confidence is insufficient to name the D gene. The sequences come from blood, collected from a patient whose treatment included radiotherapy and nephrectomy. The CDR3 in this case is CASSSGANVLTF. At the DNA level, the sequence is TGTGCCAGCTCCTCTGGGGCCAACGTCCTGACTTTC.